This entry lists 26 T cell receptor beta chains sequenced from one sample in a study of shared clonotypes between healthy human individuals. Sequenced by immunoSEQ multiplex PCR; TCRdb stores in-frame clones only, minus some. This sample carries about 2 million clones, 85% to 95% of them seen once, and the ten largest clones take 0.1% to 0.15%. Specimen: naive CD4+ T cells sorted from blood. Documented subset: CD45RA+ positively selected. All receptors derive from a young man in good health.

With regard to this clone: Being one base from a much bigger clone, this may be a read error. The V and J genes are TRBV6-1 and TRBJ1-1; D unclear. This CDR3 comprises 12 residues. V was trimmed by 5 bases and J by 1 base, leaving 5 bases between them. Per germline, CDR1 MNHNS and CDR2 SASEGT. CDR3: CASSPGNTEAFF. The CDR3 DNA sequence: TGTGCCAGCAGTCCGGGGAACACTGAAGCTTTCTTT.

The chain links TRBV30 to TRBJ2-7; possible D gene TRBD1, 6 bases. Germline V gene lookup returns CDR1 GTSNPN and CDR2 SVGIG (reference sequence). The CDR3 runs to 13 residues. Trimming left V 1 base short and J 6 bases short, with 13 bases between. The CDR3 reads CAWSASPGAEQYF. CDR3 nucleotides: TGTGCCTGGAGTGCCTCCCCAGGGGCCGAGCAGTACTTC. Complete variable domain (other parts from reference TRBV30 and TRBJ2-7): SQTIHQWPATLVQPVGSPLSLECTVEGTSNPNLYWYRQAAGRGLQLLFYSVGIGQISSEVPQNLSASRPQDRQFILSSKKLLLSDSGFYLCAWSASPGAEQYFGPGTRLTVT.

The chain combines TRBV4-2 with TRBJ2-1; the D is unclear. The CDR3 is made up of 12 amino acids. The ends were cut back, 0 bases at V and 4 bases at J, with 1 base in the middle. Germline V CDR1 and CDR2: LGHNA, YNFKEQ. This CDR3 reads CASSQEYNEQFF. The CDR3 nucleotides are TGTGCCAGCAGCCAAGAGTACAATGAGCAGTTCTTC.

As concerns this clone: Because the CDR3's place on the DNA is in doubt, the DNA is left out and the CDR3 is given as listed by TCRdb. The genes are TRBV2 and TRBJ2-3; the D call in the table, TRBD2, was not verified against the DNA. The V gene's germline CDR1 is SNHLY and CDR2 FYNNEI. The CDR3 is 12 residues long, counting both termini. CDR3 in amino acids: CASILAGDTQYF.

This chain connects TRBV7-6 to TRBJ1-5, with 8 bases lining up with TRBD1. J lost 2 bases, V lost 1 base, and 7 bases had no gene match. This CDR3 is 17 amino acids long. Looked up from germline, CDR1 is SGHVS and CDR2 is FNYEAQ. CDR3 in DNA: TGTGCCAGCAGCTTAGGACAGGGGACGGCGGGCAATCAGCCCCAGCATTTT. Protein sequence: CASSLGQGTAGNQPQHF.

The V and J genes are TRBV6-5 and TRBJ1-4, with TRBD1 identical over 9 bases. Germline V gene lookup returns CDR1 MNHEY and CDR2 SVGAGI. The trim removed 6 bases at V and 12 bases at J, leaving 5 bases unmatched. This CDR3 is built from 12 residues. CDR3 sequence (DNA): TGTGCCAGCAGGGAGACAGGGGGAGAACTGTTTTTT. Protein product: CASRETGGELFF.

The chain uses TRBV18 and TRBJ1-2; D gene unclear. V lost 0 bases to trimming and J lost 8 bases, with 13 bases between them. This CDR3 has 14 amino acids. The germline V gene encodes CDR1 KGHSH and CDR2 LQKENI. This CDR3 is CASSPPKGLGGYTF. The CDR3 DNA follows: TGTGCCAGCTCACCACCTAAGGGCCTCGGGGGCTACACCTTC.

The V gene is TRBV10-3, the J gene TRBJ1-3; 7 bases fit TRBD1. The CDR3 covers 15 residues. Germline lookup yields CDR1 ENHRY and CDR2 SYGVKD. The V and J ends lost 11 bases and 0 bases, in that order; junction bases with no gene match: 10. The CDR3 spells CAVRDSAISGNTIYF. CDR3 DNA sequence: TGTGCCGTCCGGGACAGCGCTATCTCTGGAAACACCATATATTTT.

The chain links TRBV7-9 to TRBJ2-3; the match to TRBD2 covers 9 bases. The trim removed 7 bases at V and 4 bases at J, leaving 9 bases unmatched. The CDR3 runs 15 residues. Germline V lookup: CDR1 SEHNR, CDR2 FQNEAQ (reference sequence). The CDR3, as DNA: TGTGCCAGCACAAACGGACTAGCGCAATCAGATACGCAGTATTTT. Translation: CASTNGLAQSDTQYF.

V gene TRBV7-2 combines with J gene TRBJ2-1; 15 bases fit TRBD2. J lost 7 bases, V lost 5 bases, and 3 bases had no gene match. This CDR3 comprises 15 residues. Germline assignment: CDR1 SGHTA and CDR2 FQGNSA. In DNA form, the CDR3 reads TGTGCCAGCAGCCCCGGGACTAGCGGGGGGAATGAGCAGTTCTTC. Protein: CASSPGTSGGNEQFF.

The V call is TRBV7-2, the J call TRBJ1-3; weak D call: TRBD1 (5 bases). The CDR3 extends over 14 amino acids. The ends were cut back, 3 bases at V and 4 bases at J, with 10 bases in the middle. Germline CDR1 is SGHTA and CDR2 is FQGNSA. The CDR3 nucleotides read TGTGCCAGCAGCTTGCGGGGCCTGGGAAACACCATATATTTT. Protein: CASSLRGLGNTIYF.

The chain links TRBV25-1 to TRBJ1-6, with TRBD1 matching over 9 bases. Germline lookup yields CDR1 MGHDK and CDR2 SYGVNS. The V segment lost 4 bases and the J segment 7 bases; nucleotides outside the gene matches: 5. This CDR3 has 15 amino acids. CDR3 sequence reads: CASSGGTGPNSPLHF. CDR3 bases: TGTGCCAGCAGTGGGGGGACAGGGCCCAATTCACCCCTCCACTTT.

V usage is TRBV7-2 and J usage is TRBJ2-2, with 9 positions matching TRBD1. Germline CDR1 and CDR2: SGHTA and FQGNSA. The CDR3 totals 16 residues. The ends lost 2 bases at V and 2 bases at J; junction bases unmatched: 3. CDR3 in DNA: TGTGCCAGCAGCTTATTGGGACAGGGCAACACCGGGGAGCTGTTTTTT. It codes for CASSLLGQGNTGELFF.

V usage is TRBV6-5 and J usage is TRBJ2-7; D is unclear. The V gene's germline CDR1 is MNHEY and CDR2 SVGAGI. V gave up 0 bases and J gave up 2 bases, with 11 bases separating them. This CDR3 contains 15 residues. This CDR3 is CASSYSNEVPYEQYF. For the CDR3, the DNA is TGTGCCAGCAGTTACTCGAACGAGGTGCCCTACGAGCAGTACTTC.

The chain uses TRBV18 and TRBJ1-4; no reliable D call. This CDR3 is 13 amino acids long. The germline V gene encodes CDR1 KGHSH and CDR2 LQKENI. V dropped 3 bases and J dropped 8 bases, with 10 bases sitting between them. This chain's CDR3 is CASSPGIEEKLFF. CDR3 nucleotide sequence: TGTGCCAGCTCACCGGGGATCGAGGAAAAACTGTTTTTT.

The CDR3 coding sequence is TGTGCCACCCTCTCCTGGGGCTCCAATCAGCCCCAGCATTTT. Its translation: CATLSWGSNQPQHF. The chain carries TRBV28 and TRBJ1-5; maybe TRBD1 (5 bases). V lost 10 bases and J lost 3, with 16 bases in between. The CDR3 contains 14 residues. Germline values: CDR1 MDHEN, CDR2 SYDVKM.

The J gene is TRBJ1-1, the V gene TRBV6-6, with D maybe TRBD1 (5 bases). CDR1 MNHNY and CDR2 SVGAGI come from the germline V gene (reference sequence). Trimming removed 6 bases from V and 2 bases from J, with 19 bases in between. CDR3 length: 16 amino acids. For the CDR3, the DNA is TGTGCCAGCAGCTCAGGGTCGGGCGTGGTAAACACTGAAGCTTTCTTT. It codes for CASSSGSGVVNTEAFF.

This chain uses TRBV14 with TRBJ2-7; D may be TRBD1 (5 bases). CDR1 and CDR2 (germline): SGHDN, FVKESK. Trimming took off 5 bases at V and 5 bases at J, with 16 bases between the two ends. The length of the CDR3 is 14 residues. CDR3 nucleotides: TGTGCCAGCAGCTCCCCGCGGACAATCCACGAGCAGTACTTC. This codes for CASSSPRTIHEQYF.

This sequence joins TRBV7-2 and TRBJ2-5; D might be TRBD2 (5 bases). The germline gives CDR1 SGHTA, CDR2 FQGNSA. Trimming pared 6 bases from V and 1 base from J, leaving 9 bases between. The CDR3 runs 13 residues. The CDR3 region has the DNA TGTGCCAGCAGATCGGACTTCCAAGAGACCCAGTACTTC. Protein: CASRSDFQETQYF.

The chain combines TRBV5-1 with TRBJ2-3; 9 nucleotides line up with TRBD1. The germline CDR1 and CDR2 sequences are SGHRS and YFSETQ. The CDR3 has 17 residues. V lost 0 bases and J lost 1; bases outside the gene matches: 6. In nucleotides, the CDR3 is TGCGCCAGCAGCTTGGACAGGGGGCAGGTGGGCACAGATACGCAGTATTTT. Translated, it gives CASSLDRGQVGTDTQYF.

This sequence joins TRBV19 and TRBJ2-5, with 8 nucleotides matching TRBD1. The CDR3 loop spans 15 amino acids. Germline CDR1 is LNHDA and CDR2 is SQIVND (reference sequence). After removal of 5 bases from V and 5 bases from J, the junction contained 10 bases not matched to a gene. The CDR3 coding sequence is TGTGCCAGTAGTTCAGGGGGCGAGTTTTTCGAGACCCAGTACTTC. Translation gives CASSSGGEFFETQYF.

For this clone: Sequence at one end of the junction differs from germline and may be a read error. This rearrangement joins TRBV2 to TRBJ2-4; TRBD1 matches at 9 bases. CDR1 is SNHLY and CDR2 is FYNNEI in the germline V gene. The CDR3 contains 14 residues. The CDR3 here is CASSEGTGKNIQYF. The CDR3 DNA follows: TGTGCCAGCAGCGAAGGGACAGGGAAAAACATTCAGTACTTC.

The rearrangement uses TRBV30 and TRBJ2-7, with D possibly being TRBD2 (6 bases). The V and J ends lost 4 bases and 5 bases respectively, with 27 bases between them. The CDR3 length is 17 residues. CDR1 and CDR2 from the germline V gene are GTSNPN and SVGIG (reference sequence). The CDR3 DNA follows: TGTGCCTGGACCCGACCCCGGGACTCAAAATACGCGGACGAGCAGTACTTC. Its translation is CAWTRPRDSKYADEQYF.

This chain uses TRBV5-1 with TRBJ2-3, with TRBD2 matching 13 bases. This CDR3 is built from 16 residues. Per germline, CDR1 SGHRS and CDR2 YFSETQ. V was pared by 3 bases and J by 4 bases, with 5 bases of the junction left unmatched. CDR3 loop: CASSYTSGGASDTQYF. The CDR3 nucleotides read TGCGCCAGCAGCTACACTAGCGGGGGGGCCTCAGATACGCAGTATTTT. Using reference TRBV5-1 and TRBJ2-3 for the parts outside the CDR3, the full variable domain is KAGVTQTPRYLIKTRGQQVTLSCSPISGHRSVSWYQQTPGQGLQFLFEYFSETQRNKGNFPGRFSGRQFSNSRSEMNVSTLELGDSALYLCASSYTSGGASDTQYFGPGTRLTVL.

The V call is TRBV7-2, the J call TRBJ2-2, with 9 bases aligning to TRBD1. This CDR3 region has 14 residues. The trim removed 5 bases at V and 5 bases at J, leaving 3 bases unmatched. Germline CDR1 SGHTA, CDR2 FQGNSA. In DNA form, the CDR3 reads TGTGCCAGCAGCGTCGGACAGGGGACCGGGGAGCTGTTTTTT. Translating it yields CASSVGQGTGELFF.

The chain links TRBV30 to TRBJ1-6; weak D call: TRBD1 (6 bases). CDR3 length: 16 residues. V lost 3 bases to trimming and J lost 8 bases, with 20 bases between them. The germline V gene encodes CDR1 GTSNPN and CDR2 SVGIG (reference sequence). The chain's CDR3 is CAWSAATGPHDSPLHF. CDR3 nucleotide sequence: TGTGCCTGGAGCGCGGCGACAGGCCCCCACGATTCACCCCTCCACTTT.